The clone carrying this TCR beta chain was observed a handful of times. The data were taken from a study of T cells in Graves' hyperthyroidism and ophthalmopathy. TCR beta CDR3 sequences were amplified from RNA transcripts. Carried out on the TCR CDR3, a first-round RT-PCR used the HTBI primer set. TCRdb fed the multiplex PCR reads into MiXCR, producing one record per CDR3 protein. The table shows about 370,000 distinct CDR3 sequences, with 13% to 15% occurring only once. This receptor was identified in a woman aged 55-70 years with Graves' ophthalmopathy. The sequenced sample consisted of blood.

CDR3 sequence: CASSIGQLIQYF. CDR3 sequence (DNA): TGTGCCAGTAGTATAGGCCAGCTGATTCAGTACTTC. The J gene is TRBJ2-4, the V gene TRBV19; D call uncertain. Trimming shortened V by 1 base and J by 10 bases, and 8 bases separated the two germline ends. CDR3 length: 12 amino acids. The germline V gene encodes CDR1 LNHDA and CDR2 SQIVND (reference sequence).